The next 23 T cell receptor beta chains were all read from a single sample in a study of T cells after yellow fever vaccination. From the 5' RACE reads, TCRdb called clonotypes with MiXCR, one entry per CDR3 protein. The top ten hold under 4% of the sample, which has 300,000 to 350,000 distinct CDR3 sequences, around 11% seen once. This sample comprised CD4+ T cells sorted from PBMCs, obtained 45 days after the yellow fever booster vaccination. Every receptor here comes from a man in his late teens or twenties who received the YFV17D yellow fever vaccine.

This clonotype was found many times. The chain recombines TRBV7-2 with TRBJ2-5; a possible D gene is TRBD2 (6 bases). The V end was cut by 8 bases, the J end by 7 bases, with 14 bases between. Germline V gene lookup returns CDR1 SGHTA and CDR2 FQGNSA. The CDR3 loop spans 12 amino acids. CDR3 amino acids: CASQGLGGTQYF. The CDR3, as DNA: TGTGCCAGCCAGGGACTCGGGGGGACCCAGTACTTC.

The sample holds a few counts of this clonotype. The chain has TRBV12-3 or TRBV12-4 and TRBJ1-4; the D gene is possibly TRBD1 (5 bases). V lost 3 bases, J lost 7 bases, and 12 bases lay in between. This CDR3 spans 14 amino acids. The CDR3 DNA reads as TGTGCCAGCAGTTTCAGAGGGACCGGTGAAAAACTGTTTTTT. It is translated as CASSFRGTGEKLFF.

The chain is built from TRBV20-1 and TRBJ1-2, with unresolved D. With 3 bases removed from V and 7 bases from J, the gap between germline ends came to 9 bases. The CDR3 length is 11 residues. Germline CDR1 DFQATT, CDR2 SNEGSKA (reference sequence). This CDR3 reads CSARAWLGYTF. As DNA, the CDR3 is TGCAGTGCTAGGGCCTGGCTTGGCTACACCTTC.

CDR3 amino acids: CSGTRGGTQETQYF. CDR3 nucleotide sequence: TGCAGTGGGACACGAGGGGGGACCCAAGAGACCCAGTACTTC. This chain connects TRBV20-1 to TRBJ2-5; either TRBD1 or TRBD2 may fit D (6 bases each). Looked up from germline, CDR1 is DFQATT and CDR2 is SNEGSKA (reference sequence). The CDR3 runs 14 residues. V was pared by 7 bases and J by 1 base, with 16 bases between.

The rearrangement links TRBV6-1 to TRBJ1-1; D might be TRBD1 (5 bases). Looked up from germline, CDR1 is MNHNS and CDR2 is SASEGT. The CDR3 extends over 13 amino acids. V lost 2 bases and J 4 bases, leaving 8 bases between the germline ends. CDR3 nucleotides: TGTGCCAGCAGTGAATGGGGCCTCACTGAAGCTTTCTTT. Amino acids: CASSEWGLTEAFF.

A few counts support this clonotype. CDR3 sequence reads: CASSVVAGAFETQYF. CDR3 DNA: TGTGCCAGCAGCGTAGTAGCGGGGGCTTTCGAGACCCAGTACTTC. The rearrangement uses TRBV9 and TRBJ2-5; 9 positions agree with TRBD2. V lost 0 bases, J lost 5 bases, and 5 bases stayed unmatched. This CDR3 is built from 15 residues. From germline, CDR1 is SGDLS and CDR2 YYNGEE.

The rearrangement links TRBV7-2 to TRBJ2-2; 7 nucleotides agree with TRBD1. The germline CDR1 and CDR2 sequences are SGHTA and FQGNSA. Unmatched junction bases numbered 12, after V lost 2 bases and J lost 6 bases. The CDR3 has 17 amino acids. Written as DNA, the CDR3 is TGTGCCAGCAGCTTAAGCCCCTGGACAGGATCCGCCGGGGAGCTGTTTTTT. Translated: CASSLSPWTGSAGELFF.

The chain combines TRBV7-2 with TRBJ2-3; TRBD2 is a possible D gene (5 bases). Deletions cut 8 bases from V and 2 bases from J, with 17 bases between. The CDR3 covers 15 residues. Looked up from germline, CDR1 is SGHTA and CDR2 is FQGNSA. The CDR3 nucleotides are TGTGCCAGCTTCCCTCTGCGGGTTTACACAGATACGCAGTATTTT. Its translation: CASFPLRVYTDTQYF.

The chain's CDR3 is CASSTLNEQFF. In DNA, the CDR3 is TGTGCCAGCAGTACGTTAAATGAGCAGTTCTTC. The rearrangement joins TRBV2 to TRBJ2-1; D is unclear. Deletions cut 5 bases from V and 7 bases from J, with 6 bases between. Per germline, CDR1 SNHLY and CDR2 FYNNEI. The CDR3 is 11 amino acids.

In its sample, this clonotype was seen a few times. V usage is TRBV11-2 and J usage is TRBJ2-2; TRBD2 might be the D (5 bases). The V end lost 2 bases, the J end lost 6 bases, and 7 bases lay between the germline ends. There are 13 residues in the CDR3. The germline CDR1 and CDR2 sequences are SGHAT and FQNNGV. This CDR3 reads CASSLMEAGELFF. The DNA of the CDR3 is TGTGCCAGCAGCTTAATGGAGGCCGGGGAGCTGTTTTTT.

The CDR3 DNA is TGTGCCAGCAGCTTGGAGGGACGACAGGGGGGTTCACCCCTCCACTTT. It is translated as CASSLEGRQGGSPLHF. The chain uses TRBV5-5 and TRBJ1-6, with 9 bases matching TRBD1. The V segment lost 0 bases and the J segment 9 bases; nucleotides outside the gene matches: 7. The CDR3 is made up of 16 amino acids. Germline-derived CDR1 and CDR2 are SGHKS and YYEKEE (reference sequence).

This clonotype has a handful of counts. The V call is TRBV6-2 or TRBV6-3, the J call TRBJ2-1, with D possibly being TRBD1 or TRBD2 (5 bases each). V was pared by 6 bases and J by 4 bases, with 10 bases between. CDR1 and CDR2 (germline): MNHEY, SVGEGT. This CDR3 is 13 amino acids long. CDR3 sequence: CASRPGHYNEQFF. The CDR3 nucleotides read TGTGCCAGCAGACCGGGGCATTACAATGAGCAGTTCTTC.

The sample holds many counts of this clonotype. The chain carries TRBV28 and TRBJ2-7; TRBD2 matches 13 bases. The V segment lost 3 bases and the J segment 2 bases; nucleotides outside the gene matches: 1. Germline-derived CDR1 and CDR2 are MDHEN and SYDVKM. The CDR3 consists of 15 residues. DNA of the CDR3: TGTGCCAGCAGTTTGGGACTAGCGGGGACCTACGAGCAGTACTTC. As protein: CASSLGLAGTYEQYF.

This clonotype was detected a few times. This could be a read error, since a much larger clone is one nucleotide away. The rearrangement links TRBV5-1 to TRBJ2-3; tentatively, D is TRBD1 (5 bases). CDR3 length equals 15 residues. V was cut by 0 bases and J by 0 bases, with 8 bases left in between. The germline V gene encodes CDR1 SGHRS and CDR2 YFSETQ. Written as DNA, the CDR3 is TGCGCCAGCAGCTTGGTAGGGGCTAGCACAGATACGCAGTATTTT. This translates into CASSLVGASTDTQYF.

The genes are TRBV25-1 and TRBJ1-4; no definite D call. This CDR3 contains 16 residues. Germline CDR1 reads MGHDK; CDR2 reads SYGVNS. V was shortened by 3 bases and J by 4 bases, with 15 bases between the two germline ends. The CDR3 region is CASSDEAGVLNEKLFF. In DNA form, the CDR3 reads TGTGCCAGCAGTGATGAGGCAGGTGTGCTTAATGAAAAACTGTTTTTT.

This clonotype turned up a few times. The CDR3 sequence: CASGLILDRGYSYQETQYF. As DNA, the CDR3 is TGTGCTAGTGGCCTAATTTTGGACAGGGGCTACTCGTACCAAGAGACCCAGTACTTC. The rearrangement links TRBV12-5 to TRBJ2-5; 9 bases align to TRBD1. This CDR3 region has 19 residues. Trimming took 6 bases from V and 0 from J; bases not matched to a gene: 17. Germline V gene lookup returns CDR1 LGHNT and CDR2 FRNRAP.

V is TRBV6-5 and J is TRBJ2-7; 8 nucleotides match TRBD1. The CDR3 is 14 amino acids. Germline V gene lookup returns CDR1 MNHEY and CDR2 SVGAGI. J gave up 7 bases and V 6 bases, and 11 bases lay outside the gene matches. The CDR3 protein is CASSWDRSLGEQYF. In nucleotides, the CDR3 is TGTGCCAGCAGCTGGGACAGGTCCTTAGGGGAGCAGTACTTC.

There are a few counts of this clonotype. The chain has TRBV7-2 and TRBJ1-4; 9 positions match TRBD1. Germline assignment: CDR1 SGHTA and CDR2 FQGNSA. With 5 bases clipped from V and 5 bases from J, the junction kept 6 bases outside the gene matches. The CDR3 totals 15 residues. For the CDR3, the DNA is TGTGCCAGCAGCCTCACCGGGACAGGGAATGAAAAACTGTTTTTT. It specifies CASSLTGTGNEKLFF.

This clonotype was counted only a few times. V usage is TRBV30 and J usage is TRBJ1-6, with D uncertain. Germline V gene lookup returns CDR1 GTSNPN and CDR2 SVGIG (reference sequence). The CDR3 contains 13 residues. V was shortened by 0 bases and J by 11 bases, with 11 bases between the two germline ends. CDR3 residues: CAWSVEEWAPLHF. The CDR3 nucleotides read TGTGCCTGGAGTGTAGAGGAGTGGGCACCCCTCCACTTT.

The V and J genes are TRBV5-1 and TRBJ2-5, with D maybe TRBD2 (6 bases). Germline V gene data show CDR1 as SGHRS and CDR2 as YFSETQ. The CDR3 totals 14 residues. V shed 2 bases and J shed 5 bases, with 13 bases lying between them. CDR3 region: CASSFRSGSETQYF. The DNA for the CDR3 is TGCGCCAGCAGCTTTCGAAGCGGGTCGGAGACCCAGTACTTC.

The chain combines TRBV4-2 with TRBJ2-3; a weak D match, TRBD2 (6 bases). CDR1 LGHNA and CDR2 YNFKEQ come from the germline V gene. There are 13 residues in the CDR3. Trimming shortened V by 6 bases and J by 3 bases, and 10 bases separated the two germline ends. Here the CDR3 reads CASRPRETDTQYF. The CDR3, as DNA: TGTGCCAGCAGACCCCGGGAGACAGATACGCAGTATTTT.

The V and J genes are TRBV20-1 and TRBJ2-1, with TRBD2 identical over 8 bases. Germline lookup yields CDR1 DFQATT and CDR2 SNEGSKA (reference sequence). CDR3 size: 15 residues. The J segment lost 5 bases and the V segment lost 1 base, leaving 7 bases of the junction unmatched. The CDR3 coding sequence is TGCAGTGCTAGAGTAACGGGCGGGGGGCACAATGAGCAGTTCTTC. Translating gives CSARVTGGGHNEQFF.

This clonotype was recorded a few times. This rearrangement joins TRBV6-2 or TRBV6-3 to TRBJ2-3; D uncertain. The germline V gene encodes CDR1 MNHEY and CDR2 SVGEGT. This CDR3 contains 13 residues. Trimming took off 6 bases at V and 1 base at J, with 8 bases between the two ends. CDR3 loop: CASRSTRTDTQYF. The CDR3 nucleotides are TGTGCCAGCAGGTCCACTCGCACAGATACGCAGTATTTT.